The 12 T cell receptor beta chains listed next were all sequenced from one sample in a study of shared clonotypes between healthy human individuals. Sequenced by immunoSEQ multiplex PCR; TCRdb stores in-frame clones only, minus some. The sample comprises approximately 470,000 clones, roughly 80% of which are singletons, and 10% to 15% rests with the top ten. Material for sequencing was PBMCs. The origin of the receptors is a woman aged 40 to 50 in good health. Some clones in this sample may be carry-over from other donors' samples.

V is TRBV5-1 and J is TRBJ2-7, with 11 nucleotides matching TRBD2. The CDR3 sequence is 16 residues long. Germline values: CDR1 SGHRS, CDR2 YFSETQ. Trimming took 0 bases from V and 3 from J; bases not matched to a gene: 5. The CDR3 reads CASSLGYGTSGYEQYF. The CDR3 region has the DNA TGCGCCAGCAGCTTGGGATATGGGACTAGCGGCTACGAGCAGTACTTC. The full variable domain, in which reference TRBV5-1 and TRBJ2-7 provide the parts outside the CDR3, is KAGVTQTPRYLIKTRGQQVTLSCSPISGHRSVSWYQQTPGQGLQFLFEYFSETQRNKGNFPGRFSGRQFSNSRSEMNVSTLELGDSALYLCASSLGYGTSGYEQYFGPGTRLTVT.

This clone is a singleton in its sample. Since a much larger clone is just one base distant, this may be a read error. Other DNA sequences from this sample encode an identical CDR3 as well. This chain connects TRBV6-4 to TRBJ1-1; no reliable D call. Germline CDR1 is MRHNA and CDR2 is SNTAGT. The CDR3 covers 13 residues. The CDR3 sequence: CASSPGENTEAFF. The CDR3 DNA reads TGTGCTAGCAGCCCGGGTGAGAACACTGAAGCTTTCTTT.

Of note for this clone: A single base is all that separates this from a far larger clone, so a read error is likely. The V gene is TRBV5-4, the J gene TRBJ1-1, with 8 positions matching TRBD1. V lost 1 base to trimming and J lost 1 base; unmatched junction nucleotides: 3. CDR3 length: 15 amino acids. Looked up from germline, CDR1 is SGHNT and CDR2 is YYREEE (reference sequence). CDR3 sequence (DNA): TGTGCCAGCAGCTTGTTCAGGGGGCGGAACACTGAAGCTTTCTTT. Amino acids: CASSLFRGRNTEAFF.

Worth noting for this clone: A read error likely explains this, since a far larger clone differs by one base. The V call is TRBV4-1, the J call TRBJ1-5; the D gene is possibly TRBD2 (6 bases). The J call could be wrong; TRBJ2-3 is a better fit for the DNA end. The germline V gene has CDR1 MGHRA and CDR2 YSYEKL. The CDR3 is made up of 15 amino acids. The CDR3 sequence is CASSQEEGSGQPQYF. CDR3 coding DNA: TGCGCCAGCAGCCAAGAGGAAGGTAGCGGTCAGCCCCAGTATTTT.

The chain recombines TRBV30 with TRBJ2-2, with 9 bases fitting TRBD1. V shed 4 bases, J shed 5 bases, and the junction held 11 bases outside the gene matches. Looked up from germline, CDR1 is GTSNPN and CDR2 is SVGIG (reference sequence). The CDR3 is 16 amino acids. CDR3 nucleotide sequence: TGTGCCTGGACGAAAGGACAGGGGATTGTGACCGGGGAGCTGTTTTTT. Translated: CAWTKGQGIVTGELFF.

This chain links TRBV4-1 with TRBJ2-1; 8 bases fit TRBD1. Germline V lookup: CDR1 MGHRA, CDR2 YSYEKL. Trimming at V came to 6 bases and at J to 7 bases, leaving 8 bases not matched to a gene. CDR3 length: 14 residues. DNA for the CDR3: TGCGCCAGCAGGAGGGGTACAGGGGGGAATGAGCAGTTCTTC. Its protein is CASRRGTGGNEQFF.

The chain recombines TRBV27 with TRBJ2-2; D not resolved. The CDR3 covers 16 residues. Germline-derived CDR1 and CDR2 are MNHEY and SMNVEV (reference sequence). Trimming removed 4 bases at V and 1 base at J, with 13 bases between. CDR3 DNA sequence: TGTGCCAGCAGTTCCCCCACCCGTTGGAACACCGGGGAGCTGTTTTTT. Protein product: CASSSPTRWNTGELFF.

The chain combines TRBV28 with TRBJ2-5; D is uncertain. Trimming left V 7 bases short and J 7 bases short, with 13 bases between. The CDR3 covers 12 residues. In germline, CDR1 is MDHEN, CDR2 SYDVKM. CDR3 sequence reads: CASISPTMTQYF. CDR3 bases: TGTGCCAGCATTTCCCCCACCATGACCCAGTACTTC.

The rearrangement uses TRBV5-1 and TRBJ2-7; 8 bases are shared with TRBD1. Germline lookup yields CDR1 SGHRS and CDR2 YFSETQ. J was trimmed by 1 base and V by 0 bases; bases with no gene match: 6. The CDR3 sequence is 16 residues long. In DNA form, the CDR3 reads TGCGCCAGCAGCTTGGCCGGCCGGACAGGGTCCTACGAGCAGTACTTC. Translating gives CASSLAGRTGSYEQYF. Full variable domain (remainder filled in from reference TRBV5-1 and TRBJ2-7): KAGVTQTPRYLIKTRGQQVTLSCSPISGHRSVSWYQQTPGQGLQFLFEYFSETQRNKGNFPGRFSGRQFSNSRSEMNVSTLELGDSALYLCASSLAGRTGSYEQYFGPGTRLTVT.

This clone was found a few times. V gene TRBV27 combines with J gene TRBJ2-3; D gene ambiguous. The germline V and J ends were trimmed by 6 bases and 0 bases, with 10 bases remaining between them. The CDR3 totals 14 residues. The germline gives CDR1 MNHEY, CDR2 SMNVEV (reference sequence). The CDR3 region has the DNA TGTGCCAGCAGCCGTACCCATAGCACAGATACGCAGTATTTT. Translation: CASSRTHSTDTQYF.

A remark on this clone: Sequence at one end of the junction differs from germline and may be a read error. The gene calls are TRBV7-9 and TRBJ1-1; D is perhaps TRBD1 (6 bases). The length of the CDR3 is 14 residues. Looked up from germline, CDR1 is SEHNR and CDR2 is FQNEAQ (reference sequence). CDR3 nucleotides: TGTGCCATCAGCTTCGGGGGCTCTAACACTGAAGCTTTCTTT. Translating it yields CAISFGGSNTEAFF.

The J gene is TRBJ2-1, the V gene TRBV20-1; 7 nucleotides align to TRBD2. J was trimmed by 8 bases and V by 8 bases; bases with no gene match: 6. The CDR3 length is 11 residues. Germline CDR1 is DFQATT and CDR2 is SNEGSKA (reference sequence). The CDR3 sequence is CSTRLAHEQFF. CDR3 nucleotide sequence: TGCAGTACCAGACTAGCCCATGAGCAGTTCTTC.